This entry concerns a single T cell receptor (beta chain). What it recognizes is unknown. This sample was taken from a study of shared clonotypes between healthy human individuals. Across the whole study: Three plates were used per donor for CD4 naive, three for CD4 memory, two for CD8 naive and one for CD8 memory. Study observations and caveats: When naive CD4 clonotypes were compared across a handful of donors, roughly 4.9% were shared.

V was pared by 6 bases and J by 8 bases, with 5 bases of the junction left unmatched. The CDR3 runs to 13 residues. Germline CDR1 reads SGHAT; CDR2 reads FQNNGV. The data were produced by immunoSEQ multiplex PCR, yet TCRdb's version contains in-frame clones alone and is incomplete. The repertoire holds approximately 2.4 million clones, with under 97% as singletons. Sequencing used naive CD4+ T cells sorted from blood. This sample's subset: CD45RA+ positively selected. This chain uses TRBV11-2 with TRBJ2-1; 9 nucleotides align to TRBD1. The TCR comes from a man aged 18 to 30 in good health. This chain's CDR3 is CASSLQGAHEQFF. In DNA form, the CDR3 reads TGTGCCAGCAGTTTACAGGGGGCTCATGAGCAGTTCTTC.